Listed below are T cell receptor beta chains from one sample, sequenced in a study of blood T cell repertoires in COVID-19. Measured with immunoSEQ multiplex PCR; TCRdb has only the in-frame clones, and not every one. In the table there are about 110,000 clones, approximately 82% of which are singletons. The source material was peripheral blood. These receptors all stem from a woman older than 75 with acute or convalescent COVID-19. CDR3s include the opening cysteine and the closing phenylalanine or tryptophan. Clone size is shown for a subset of rows, as once, few, many or a class of expanded clone.

13	NA	TRBV10-3	CAISVGGSGGYTF
13	NA	TRBV6-5	CASWAYLNTEAFF
11	NA	TRBV29-1	CSVRREQEQYF
17	NA	TRBV18	CASSPQRDGGSGNTIYF
16	once	TRBV18	CASSPSTGFSGNTIYF
14	NA	TRBV11-2	CASSLRQVVDEQFF
15	NA	TRBV4-3	CASSQERRGGYEQYF
15	few	TRBV6-4	CASSELAGSADTQYF
15	NA	TRBV21-1	CASSKAGRMPYEQYF
15	NA	TRBV9	CASSVASWRTDTQYF
14	NA	TRBV7-2	CASLLAESTDTQYF
13	NA	TRBV4-2	CASSQERRDGYTF
14	NA	TRBV5-1	CASSPPSGLTEAFF